Each of the 30 T cell receptor beta chains below was sequenced from the same sample in a study of blood T cells in healthy people across ages. It was with a sample-barcoded 5' primer and a J-beta primer mix that a second PCR of roughly 6 to 12 cycles was run. TCRdb processed the 5' RACE reads anew with MiXCR; each CDR3 protein has one entry. Here the sample spans around 1,000,000 distinct CDR3 sequences, around 27% being singletons. The sample was also linked to a second study, of T cells of mothers and their children.

The sample comprised blood. The receptor set was obtained from a girl aged 2 to 9 in good health.

This clonotype came up a few times. The J gene is TRBJ2-7, the V gene TRBV11-2; no firm D call. CDR1 and CDR2 (germline): SGHAT, FQNNGV. Between the trimmed V and J ends, which lost 0 bases and 2 bases, there was a span of 5 bases. The CDR3 is 13 amino acids. The CDR3 sequence: CASSLEWAYEQYF. CDR3 DNA: TGTGCCAGCAGCTTAGAGTGGGCCTACGAGCAGTACTTC.

The V call is TRBV4-3, the J call TRBJ2-7; D may correspond to TRBD1 or TRBD2 (5 bases each). With 0 bases removed from V and 1 base from J, the gap between germline ends came to 13 bases. CDR1 and CDR2 (germline): LGHNA, YSLEER. This CDR3 contains 16 residues. The CDR3 sequence: CASSQDVGTESYEQYF. The CDR3 region has the DNA TGCGCCAGCAGCCAAGACGTTGGGACGGAGTCCTACGAGCAGTACTTC.

A word on this clonotype: The CDR3 does not close with the conserved phenylalanine or tryptophan, likely indicating a read error. V usage is TRBV20-1 and J usage is TRBJ2-5; the D gene could be TRBD1 or TRBD2 (5 bases each). Germline CDR1 reads DFQATT; CDR2 reads SNEGSKA (reference sequence). Trimming stripped 0 bases from V and 7 bases from J, with 15 bases between. The CDR3 is 14 amino acids. This chain's CDR3 is CSARDRGVQGTQYY. The CDR3 region has the DNA TGCAGTGCTAGAGATAGAGGGGTCCAGGGGACCCAGTACTAC.

The chain employs TRBV28 and TRBJ2-1; the D is unclear. The CDR3 has 16 residues. The V gene's germline CDR1 is MDHEN and CDR2 SYDVKM. V was shortened by 3 bases and J by 2 bases, with 14 bases between the two germline ends. CDR3 protein: CASSFFKAPTYNEQFF. The CDR3 bases are TGTGCCAGCAGTTTTTTTAAGGCACCTACCTACAATGAGCAGTTCTTC. Full variable domain (rest looked up from reference TRBV28 and TRBJ2-1): DVKVTQSSRYLVKRTGEKVFLECVQDMDHENMFWYRQDPGLGLRLIYFSYDVKMKEKGDIPEGYSVSREKKERFSLILESASTNQTSMYLCASSFFKAPTYNEQFFGPGTRLTVL.

V and J are TRBV27 and TRBJ1-1; TRBD1 is a possible D gene (6 bases). This CDR3 contains 15 residues. Germline assignment: CDR1 MNHEY and CDR2 SMNVEV (reference sequence). Trimming cost V 5 bases and J 4 bases, with 17 bases left between them. CDR3 amino acids: CASSPTTGTGTEAFF. CDR3 coding DNA: TGTGCCAGCAGTCCGACGACAGGAACGGGCACTGAAGCTTTCTTT.

This clonotype has a handful of counts. The chain is built from TRBV7-9 and TRBJ2-5; possibly TRBD2 for D (5 bases). The J call may be incorrect, as the DNA end agrees better with TRBJ2-7. The germline V gene encodes CDR1 SEHNR and CDR2 FQNEAQ (reference sequence). There are 16 residues in the CDR3. The CDR3 loop is CASSLVAFEGTHEQYF. Here the CDR3 DNA reads TGTGCCAGCAGCTTAGTTGCTTTCGAGGGAACCCACGAGCAGTACTTC.

The chain carries TRBV12-3 or TRBV12-4 and TRBJ2-5; 11 nucleotides align to TRBD2. The ends lost 4 bases at V and 4 bases at J; junction bases unmatched: 8. The CDR3 sequence is 16 residues long. CDR3 coding DNA: TGTGCCAGCAGTTATAGCGGGAGGGCCGGGGGAGAGACCCAGTACTTC. It translates to CASSYSGRAGGETQYF.

This clonotype was detected a few times. This sequence joins TRBV12-3 or TRBV12-4 and TRBJ1-4; D is possibly TRBD1 (6 bases). Trimming removed 6 bases at V and 7 bases at J, with 18 bases between. The CDR3 spans 15 residues. CDR3 sequence reads: CASRYTGRSSEKLFF. The CDR3 DNA reads as TGTGCCAGCAGATATACAGGGCGGTCTTCTGAAAAACTGTTTTTT.

The chain is built from TRBV7-9 and TRBJ1-2, with TRBD1 identical over 7 bases. Germline V gives CDR1 SEHNR, CDR2 FQNEAQ (reference sequence). This CDR3 contains 15 residues. With 5 bases clipped from V and 4 bases from J, the junction kept 10 bases outside the gene matches. For the CDR3, the DNA is TGTGCCAGCAGCCCGCCGACAGGGTTTACCTATGGCTACACCTTC. Its translation is CASSPPTGFTYGYTF.

The V gene is TRBV20-1, the J gene TRBJ2-1; D uncertain. This CDR3 contains 13 residues. The germline V and J ends were trimmed by 2 bases and 2 bases, with 7 bases remaining between them. CDR1 and CDR2 from the germline V gene are DFQATT and SNEGSKA (reference sequence). The CDR3 DNA sequence: TGCAGTGCTAGACTAGTAACCTACAATGAGCAGTTCTTC. Translated: CSARLVTYNEQFF.

The chain recombines TRBV18 with TRBJ1-2; unclear D gene. Trimming removed 2 bases from V and 6 bases from J, with 10 bases in between. CDR3 length: 13 amino acids. Germline CDR1 reads KGHSH; CDR2 reads LQKENI. For the CDR3, the DNA is TGTGCCAGCTCACCAGTAATAGAGGATGGCTACACCTTC. It translates to CASSPVIEDGYTF.

As regards this clonotype: Mismatch with germline at one junction end may stem from a read error. The chain carries TRBV29-1 and TRBJ1-2, with D uncertain. The CDR3 covers 11 residues. Germline CDR1 reads SQVTM; CDR2 reads ANQGSEA. The CDR3, as DNA: TGCAGCGTTGATTTGAACTCTGGCTACACCTTC. Its translation is CSVDLNSGYTF. Drawing the rest from reference TRBV29-1 and TRBJ1-2, the complete variable domain is SAVISQKPSRDICQRGTSLTIQCQVDSQVTMMFWYRQQPGQSLTLIATANQGSEATYESGFVIDKFPISRPNLTFSTLTVSNMSPEDSSIYLCSVDLNSGYTFGSGTRLTVV.

This clonotype turned up a few times. The chain recombines TRBV29-1 with TRBJ2-5; the D gene is possibly TRBD1 (6 bases). The J call may be mistaken, given a closer DNA end match to TRBJ2-7. The CDR3 has 13 amino acids. Per the germline V gene, CDR1 is SQVTM and CDR2 is ANQGSEA. In nucleotides, the CDR3 is TGCAGCGTTGAAGGGGGGCGCGAATACGAGCAGTACTTC. Amino acids: CSVEGGREYEQYF.

The rearrangement uses TRBV12-3 or TRBV12-4 and TRBJ1-5; TRBD1 agrees at 7 bases. Trimming at V came to 1 base and at J to 11 bases, leaving 2 bases not matched to a gene. CDR3 length: 12 amino acids. The chain's CDR3 is CASSLDRGAQHF. The CDR3 DNA sequence: TGTGCCAGCAGTTTAGACAGGGGTGCCCAGCATTTT.

This chain connects TRBV6-6 to TRBJ2-5, with D maybe TRBD2 (5 bases). Trimming took off 11 bases at V and 1 base at J, with 11 bases between the two ends. The CDR3 runs 12 residues. Germline CDR1 is MNHNY and CDR2 is SVGAGI (reference sequence). The CDR3 DNA reads as TGTGCCCTCAGAGGGCCCCAAGAGACCCAGTACTTC. It is translated as CALRGPQETQYF.

This clonotype was recorded a few times. The chain employs TRBV4-1 and TRBJ2-5, with D maybe TRBD2 (6 bases). The better agreement between TRBJ2-7 and the DNA end casts doubt on the J call. Per the germline V gene, CDR1 is MGHRA and CDR2 is YSYEKL. This CDR3 region has 13 residues. CDR3 protein: CASSRREAYEQYF. CDR3 in DNA: TGCGCCAGCAGTCGGAGGGAGGCCTACGAGCAGTACTTC.

Only a few counts were recorded for this clonotype. This chain connects TRBV5-1 to TRBJ1-1, with 7 bases matching TRBD1. CDR1 and CDR2 (germline): SGHRS, YFSETQ. This CDR3 spans 15 amino acids. V lost 3 bases and J lost 3; bases outside the gene matches: 8. CDR3 in amino acids: CASSSRQGLHTEAFF. CDR3 DNA: TGCGCCAGCAGCTCCCGACAGGGTTTACACACTGAAGCTTTCTTT.

Many counts were recorded for this clonotype. The chain carries TRBV6-2 or TRBV6-3 and TRBJ2-6; weak D call: TRBD2 (6 bases). V was shortened by 4 bases and J by 3 bases, with 7 bases between the two germline ends. Germline assignment: CDR1 MNHEY and CDR2 SVGEGT. CDR3 length: 14 residues. The DNA for the CDR3 is TGTGCCAGCAGTTGGGGGGTTGGGGCCAACGTCCTGACTTTC. Translated, it gives CASSWGVGANVLTF.

V is TRBV29-1 and J is TRBJ2-5; D is uncertain. This CDR3 is 13 amino acids long. CDR1 is SQVTM and CDR2 is ANQGSEA in the germline V gene. Trimming removed 0 bases from V and 0 bases from J, with 5 bases in between. The DNA for the CDR3 is TGCAGCGTTGAAGAATGGTACCAAGAGACCCAGTACTTC. It translates to CSVEEWYQETQYF.

The CDR3 sequence is CASSIRQGSNEQYF. Here the CDR3 DNA reads TGCGCCAGCAGCATCCGACAGGGGAGCAACGAGCAGTACTTC. The gene calls are TRBV5-1 and TRBJ2-7; TRBD1 matches at 8 bases. The trim removed 4 bases at V and 5 bases at J, leaving 8 bases unmatched. The CDR3 covers 14 residues. CDR1 is SGHRS and CDR2 is YFSETQ in the germline V gene.

There are a few counts of this clonotype. CDR3 sequence reads: CASSLVAGSGEQYF. The CDR3 bases are TGTGCCAGCAGCTTGGTTGCGGGATCGGGCGAGCAGTACTTC. V and J are TRBV7-3 and TRBJ2-7, with D tentatively TRBD2 (6 bases). Trimming left V 3 bases short and J 6 bases short, with 15 bases between. This CDR3 region has 14 residues. The V gene's germline CDR1 is SGHTA and CDR2 FQGTGA.

The sample holds a few counts of this clonotype. The chain carries TRBV29-1 and TRBJ2-5, with D tentatively TRBD2 (5 bases). The end of the DNA aligns better with TRBJ2-1, so the J call may be wrong. Germline CDR1 SQVTM, CDR2 ANQGSEA. The CDR3 runs 11 residues. The CDR3 region has the DNA TGCAGCGTTGAAGTACGGGGATTGCAGTTCTTC. Translated: CSVEVRGLQFF.

This clonotype was observed a handful of times. The chain is built from TRBV28 and TRBJ1-4, with TRBD1 matching over 8 bases. V dropped 2 bases and J dropped 8; count of bases not matched to a gene: 7. The germline V gene has CDR1 MDHEN and CDR2 SYDVKM. This CDR3 has 15 residues. DNA for the CDR3: TGTGCCAGCAGTTTACGGGACAGGCCGGGCGAAAAACTGTTTTTT. This translates into CASSLRDRPGEKLFF.

This clonotype has just a few counts. The chain couples TRBV24-1 to TRBJ1-1; TRBD1 is a possible D gene (6 bases). The V gene's germline CDR1 is KGHDR and CDR2 SFDVKD. The CDR3 loop spans 13 amino acids. V was pared by 3 bases and J by 10 bases, with 14 bases between. The DNA of the CDR3 is TGTGCCACCAGTGATGGGAGGGGGTTTGCAGCTTTCTTT. Translation: CATSDGRGFAAFF.

This chain connects TRBV20-1 to TRBJ2-7, with D perhaps TRBD2 (5 bases). The CDR3 spans 13 residues. In germline, CDR1 is DFQATT, CDR2 SNEGSKA (reference sequence). V lost 2 bases to trimming and J lost 4 bases, with 12 bases between them. The chain's CDR3 is CSARLPAGYEQYF. The CDR3 DNA sequence: TGCAGTGCTAGACTACCTGCGGGTTACGAGCAGTACTTC.

The chain uses TRBV15 and TRBJ2-3; the D gene is possibly TRBD1 (6 bases). The V end lost 0 bases, the J end lost 10 bases, and 14 bases lay between the germline ends. From germline, CDR1 is LNHNV and CDR2 YYDKDF (reference sequence). The CDR3 has 14 amino acids. The CDR3: CATSRDRQGSAQYF. CDR3 bases: TGTGCCACCAGCAGAGATAGGCAGGGGAGTGCGCAGTATTTT.

The chain is built from TRBV15 and TRBJ2-7; 11 nucleotides line up with TRBD2. Losses at the gene ends were 6 bases for V and 5 bases for J; bases not matched to a gene: 9. CDR1 is LNHNV and CDR2 is YYDKDF in the germline V gene (reference sequence). There are 15 residues in the CDR3. CDR3 coding DNA: TGTGCCACCAGAAGAATAGCGGGGGGGCCTCACGAGCAGTACTTC. This translates into CATRRIAGGPHEQYF.

Turning to this clonotype: The junction departs from the called germline gene at one end, perhaps through a read error. The chain recombines TRBV7-2 with TRBJ1-2; no firm D call. Germline loops: CDR1 SGHTA, CDR2 FQGNSA. The CDR3 has 14 amino acids. CDR3: CASSLGREYYGYTF. The CDR3 DNA follows: TGCGCCAGCAGCTTAGGTAGAGAGTACTATGGCTACACCTTC.

V and J are TRBV29-1 and TRBJ2-1; 7 nucleotides match TRBD2. CDR1 and CDR2 (germline): SQVTM, ANQGSEA. With V trimmed by 3 bases and J by 4 bases, 3 bases remained unmatched. The CDR3 length is 13 residues. The CDR3 is CSVDPSGYNEQFF. DNA of the CDR3: TGCAGCGTTGACCCTAGCGGATACAATGAGCAGTTCTTC.

The J gene is TRBJ2-2, the V gene TRBV6-5; perhaps TRBD2 as D (5 bases). The V gene's germline CDR1 is MNHEY and CDR2 SVGAGI. The CDR3 length is 17 residues. The V gene lost 2 bases and the J gene lost 7 bases, with 20 bases spanning the gap. The CDR3 protein is CASSYLVGGSDVGELFF. CDR3 nucleotide sequence: TGTGCCAGCAGTTACCTCGTAGGAGGTAGCGACGTCGGGGAGCTGTTTTTT.